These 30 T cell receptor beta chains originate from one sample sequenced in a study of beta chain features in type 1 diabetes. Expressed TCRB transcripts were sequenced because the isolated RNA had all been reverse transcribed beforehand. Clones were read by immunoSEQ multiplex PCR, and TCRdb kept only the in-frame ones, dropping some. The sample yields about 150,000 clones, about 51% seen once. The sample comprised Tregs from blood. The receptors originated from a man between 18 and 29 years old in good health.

The CDR3 bases are TGCAGTACCACATCCACCGGGGAGCTGTTTTTT. It encodes CSTTSTGELFF. This rearrangement joins TRBV20-1 to TRBJ2-2; D remains ambiguous. V lost 8 bases and J 4 bases, leaving 8 bases between the germline ends. CDR3 length equals 11 residues. In germline, CDR1 is DFQATT, CDR2 SNEGSKA (reference sequence).

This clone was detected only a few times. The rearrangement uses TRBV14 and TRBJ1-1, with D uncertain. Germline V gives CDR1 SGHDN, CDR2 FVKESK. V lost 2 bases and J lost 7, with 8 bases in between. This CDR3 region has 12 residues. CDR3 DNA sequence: TGTGCCAGCAGCCAACAAGCGAATGAAGCTTTCTTT. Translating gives CASSQQANEAFF.

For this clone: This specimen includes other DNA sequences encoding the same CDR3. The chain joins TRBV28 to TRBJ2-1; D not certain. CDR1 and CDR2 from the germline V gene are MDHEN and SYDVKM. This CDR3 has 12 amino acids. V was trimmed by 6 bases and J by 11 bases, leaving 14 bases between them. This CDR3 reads CASSALAQKQFF. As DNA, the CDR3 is TGTGCCAGCAGCGCCCTGGCCCAGAAGCAGTTCTTC.

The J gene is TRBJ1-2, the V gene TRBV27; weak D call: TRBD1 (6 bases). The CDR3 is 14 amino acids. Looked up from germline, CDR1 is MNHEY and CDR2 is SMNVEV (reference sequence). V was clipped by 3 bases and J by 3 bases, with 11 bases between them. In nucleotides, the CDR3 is TGTGCCAGCAGTTTTCGTGCAGGGGACTATGGCTACACCTTC. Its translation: CASSFRAGDYGYTF.

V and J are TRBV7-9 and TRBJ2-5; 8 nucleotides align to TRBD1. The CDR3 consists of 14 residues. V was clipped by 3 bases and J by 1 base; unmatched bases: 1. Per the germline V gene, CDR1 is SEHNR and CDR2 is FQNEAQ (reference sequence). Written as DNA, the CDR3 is TGTGCCAGCAGCTTGACAGGGGCCCAAGAGACCCAGTACTTC. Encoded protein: CASSLTGAQETQYF.

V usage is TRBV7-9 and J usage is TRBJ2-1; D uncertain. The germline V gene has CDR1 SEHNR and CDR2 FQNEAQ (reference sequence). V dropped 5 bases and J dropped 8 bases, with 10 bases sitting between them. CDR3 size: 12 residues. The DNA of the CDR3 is TGTGCCAGCAGCCCCGGAGACTATGAGCAGTTCTTC. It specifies CASSPGDYEQFF. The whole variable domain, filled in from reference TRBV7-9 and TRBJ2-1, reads DTGVSQNPRHKITKRGQNVTFRCDPISEHNRLYWYRQTLGQGPEFLTYFQNEAQLEKSRLLSDRFSAERPKGSFSTLEIQRTEQGDSAMYLCASSPGDYEQFFGPGTRLTVL.

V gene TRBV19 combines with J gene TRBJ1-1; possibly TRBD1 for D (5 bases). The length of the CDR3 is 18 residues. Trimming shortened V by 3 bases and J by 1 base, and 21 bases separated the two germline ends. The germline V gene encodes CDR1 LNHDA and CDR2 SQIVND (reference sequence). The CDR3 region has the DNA TGTGCCAGTAGTATTTTACCGGGACTCTATCTCCCGAACACTGAAGCTTTCTTT. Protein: CASSILPGLYLPNTEAFF. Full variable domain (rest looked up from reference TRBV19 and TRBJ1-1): DGGITQSPKYLFRKEGQNVTLSCEQNLNHDAMYWYRQDPGQGLRLIYYSQIVNDFQKGDIAEGYSVSREKKESFPLTVTSAQKNPTAFYLCASSILPGLYLPNTEAFFGQGTRLTVV.

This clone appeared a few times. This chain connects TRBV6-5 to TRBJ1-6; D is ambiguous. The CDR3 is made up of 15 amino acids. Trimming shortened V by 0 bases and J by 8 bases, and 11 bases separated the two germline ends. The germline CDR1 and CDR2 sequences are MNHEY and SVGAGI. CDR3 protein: CASSYSWKADSPLHF. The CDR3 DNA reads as TGTGCCAGCAGTTACTCGTGGAAGGCGGATTCACCCCTCCACTTT.

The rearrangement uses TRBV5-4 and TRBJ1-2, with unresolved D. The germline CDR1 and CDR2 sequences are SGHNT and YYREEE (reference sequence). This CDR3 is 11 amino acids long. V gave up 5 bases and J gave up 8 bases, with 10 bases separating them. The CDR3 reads CASRAGSGYTF. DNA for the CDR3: TGTGCCAGCAGAGCGGGGAGCGGCTACACCTTC.

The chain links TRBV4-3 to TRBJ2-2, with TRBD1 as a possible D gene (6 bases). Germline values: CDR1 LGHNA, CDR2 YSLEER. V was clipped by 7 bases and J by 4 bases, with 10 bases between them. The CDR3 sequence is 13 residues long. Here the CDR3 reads CASKGRGTGELFF. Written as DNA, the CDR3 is TGCGCCAGCAAGGGCAGGGGCACCGGGGAGCTGTTTTTT.

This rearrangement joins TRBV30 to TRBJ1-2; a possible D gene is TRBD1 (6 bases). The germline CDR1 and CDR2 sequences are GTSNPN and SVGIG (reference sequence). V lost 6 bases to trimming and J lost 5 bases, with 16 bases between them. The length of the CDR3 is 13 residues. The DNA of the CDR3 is TGTGCCTGTAGGACAGTCCTCGGTTATGGCTACACCTTC. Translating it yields CACRTVLGYGYTF. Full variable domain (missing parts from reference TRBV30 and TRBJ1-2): SQTIHQWPATLVQPVGSPLSLECTVEGTSNPNLYWYRQAAGRGLQLLFYSVGIGQISSEVPQNLSASRPQDRQFILSSKKLLLSDSGFYLCACRTVLGYGYTFGSGTRLTVV.

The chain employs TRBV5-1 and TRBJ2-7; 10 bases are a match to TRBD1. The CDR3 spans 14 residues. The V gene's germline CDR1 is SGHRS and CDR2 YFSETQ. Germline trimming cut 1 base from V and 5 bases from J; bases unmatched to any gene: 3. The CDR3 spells CASSLRDRGHEQYF. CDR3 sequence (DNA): TGCGCCAGCAGCTTGCGGGACAGGGGCCACGAGCAGTACTTC.

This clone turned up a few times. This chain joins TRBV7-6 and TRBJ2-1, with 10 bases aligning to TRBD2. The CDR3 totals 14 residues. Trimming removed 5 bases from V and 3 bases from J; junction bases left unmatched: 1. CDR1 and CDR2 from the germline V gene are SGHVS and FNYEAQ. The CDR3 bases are TGTGCCAGCAGCCGGACTAGCGGCTACAATGAGCAGTTCTTC. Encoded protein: CASSRTSGYNEQFF.

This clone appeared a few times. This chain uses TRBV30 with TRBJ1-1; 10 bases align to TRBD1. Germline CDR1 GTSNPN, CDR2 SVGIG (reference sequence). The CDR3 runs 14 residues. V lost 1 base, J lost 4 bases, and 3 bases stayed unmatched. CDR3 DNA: TGTGCCTGGAGTGGGGACAGGGGAAGCACTGAAGCTTTCTTT. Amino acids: CAWSGDRGSTEAFF.

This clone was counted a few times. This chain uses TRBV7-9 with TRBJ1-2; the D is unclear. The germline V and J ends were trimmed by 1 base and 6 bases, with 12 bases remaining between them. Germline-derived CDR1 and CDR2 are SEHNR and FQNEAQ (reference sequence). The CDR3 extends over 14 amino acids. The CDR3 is CASSLVARMNGYTF. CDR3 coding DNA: TGTGCCAGCAGCTTAGTAGCGAGGATGAATGGCTACACCTTC.

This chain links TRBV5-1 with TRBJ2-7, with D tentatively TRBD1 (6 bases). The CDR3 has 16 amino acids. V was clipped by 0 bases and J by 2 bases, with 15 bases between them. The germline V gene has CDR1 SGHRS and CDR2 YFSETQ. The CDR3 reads CASSLGGTGPPYEQYF. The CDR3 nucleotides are TGCGCCAGCAGCTTGGGGGGTACAGGGCCCCCCTACGAGCAGTACTTC.

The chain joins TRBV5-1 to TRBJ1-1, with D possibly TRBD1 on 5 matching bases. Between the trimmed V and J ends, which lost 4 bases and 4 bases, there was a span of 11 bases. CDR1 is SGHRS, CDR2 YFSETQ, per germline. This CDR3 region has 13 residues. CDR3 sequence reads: CASSPRTGTEAFF. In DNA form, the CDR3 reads TGCGCCAGCAGCCCGCGAACAGGCACTGAAGCTTTCTTT. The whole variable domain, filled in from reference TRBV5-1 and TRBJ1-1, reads KAGVTQTPRYLIKTRGQQVTLSCSPISGHRSVSWYQQTPGQGLQFLFEYFSETQRNKGNFPGRFSGRQFSNSRSEMNVSTLELGDSALYLCASSPRTGTEAFFGQGTRLTVV.

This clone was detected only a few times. The DNA of the CDR3 is TGTGCCAGCAGTTGGGACAGGAACACCGGGGAGCTGTTTTTT. As protein: CASSWDRNTGELFF. This chain uses TRBV27 with TRBJ2-2, with 7 bases matching TRBD1. V trimming: 4 bases; J trimming: 1 base; junction bases outside the gene matches: 0. Germline-derived CDR1 and CDR2 are MNHEY and SMNVEV (reference sequence). This CDR3 is 14 amino acids long.

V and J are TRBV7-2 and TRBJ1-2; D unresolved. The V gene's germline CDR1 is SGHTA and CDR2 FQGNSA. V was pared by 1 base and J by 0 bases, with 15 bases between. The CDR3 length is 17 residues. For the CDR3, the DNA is TGTGCCAGCAGCTTAGAACCTTCGGGGTGGGCTAACTATGGCTACACCTTC. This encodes CASSLEPSGWANYGYTF.

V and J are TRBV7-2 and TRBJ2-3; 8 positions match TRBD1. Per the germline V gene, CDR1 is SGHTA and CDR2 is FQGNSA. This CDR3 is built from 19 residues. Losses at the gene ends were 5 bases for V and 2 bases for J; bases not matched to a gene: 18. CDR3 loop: CASSQTGQGLGFNTDTQYF. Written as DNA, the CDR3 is TGTGCCAGCAGCCAGACAGGACAGGGATTGGGGTTTAACACAGATACGCAGTATTTT. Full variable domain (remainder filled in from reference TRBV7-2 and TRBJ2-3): GAGVSQSPSNKVTEKGKDVELRCDPISGHTALYWYRQSLGQGLEFLIYFQGNSAPDKSGLPSDRFSAERTGGSVSTLTIQRTQQEDSAVYLCASSQTGQGLGFNTDTQYFGPGTRLTVL.

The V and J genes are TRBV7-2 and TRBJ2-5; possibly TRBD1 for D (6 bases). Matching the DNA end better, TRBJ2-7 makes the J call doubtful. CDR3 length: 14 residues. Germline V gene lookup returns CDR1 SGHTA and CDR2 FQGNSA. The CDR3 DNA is TGTGCCAGCACCCCAGGGGCTGCCTCGGACGAGCAGTACTTC. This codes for CASTPGAASDEQYF.

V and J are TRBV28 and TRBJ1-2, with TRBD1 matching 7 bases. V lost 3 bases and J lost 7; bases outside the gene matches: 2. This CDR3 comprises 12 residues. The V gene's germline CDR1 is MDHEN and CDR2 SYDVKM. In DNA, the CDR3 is TGTGCCAGCAGTTTGAGGGGGCTTGGCTACACCTTC. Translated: CASSLRGLGYTF.

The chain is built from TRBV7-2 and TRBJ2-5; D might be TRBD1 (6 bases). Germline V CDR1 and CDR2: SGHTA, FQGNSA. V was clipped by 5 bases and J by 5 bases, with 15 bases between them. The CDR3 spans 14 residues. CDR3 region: CASSTGRGLETQYF. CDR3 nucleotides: TGTGCCAGCAGCACGGGCAGGGGTCTCGAGACCCAGTACTTC.

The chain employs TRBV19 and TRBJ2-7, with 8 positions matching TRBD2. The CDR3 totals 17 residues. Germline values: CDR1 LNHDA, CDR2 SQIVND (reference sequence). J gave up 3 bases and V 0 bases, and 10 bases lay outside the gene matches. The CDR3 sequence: CASSIDLASGLYYEQYF. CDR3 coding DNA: TGTGCCAGTAGTATAGATCTGGCTAGCGGGCTTTACTACGAGCAGTACTTC.

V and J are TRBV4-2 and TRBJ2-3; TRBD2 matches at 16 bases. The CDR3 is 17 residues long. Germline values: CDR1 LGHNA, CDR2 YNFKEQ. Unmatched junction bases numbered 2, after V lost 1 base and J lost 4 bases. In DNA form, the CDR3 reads TGTGCCAGCAGCCAAGTGGGACTAGCGGGAGGGCCAGATACGCAGTATTTT. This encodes CASSQVGLAGGPDTQYF.

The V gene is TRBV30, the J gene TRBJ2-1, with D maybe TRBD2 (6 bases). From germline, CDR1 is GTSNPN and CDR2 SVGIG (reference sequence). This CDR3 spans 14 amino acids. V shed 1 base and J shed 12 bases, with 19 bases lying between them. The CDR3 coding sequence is TGTGCCTGGAGTGCGCCGTACGGGGGATGGGTGCAGTTCTTC. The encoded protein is CAWSAPYGGWVQFF.

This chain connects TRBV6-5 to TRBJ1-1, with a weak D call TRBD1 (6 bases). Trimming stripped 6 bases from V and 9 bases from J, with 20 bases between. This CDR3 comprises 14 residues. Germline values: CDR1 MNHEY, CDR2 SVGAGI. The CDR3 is CASRVLGGVLKAFF. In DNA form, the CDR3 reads TGTGCCAGCAGAGTTCTAGGGGGAGTATTAAAAGCTTTCTTT.

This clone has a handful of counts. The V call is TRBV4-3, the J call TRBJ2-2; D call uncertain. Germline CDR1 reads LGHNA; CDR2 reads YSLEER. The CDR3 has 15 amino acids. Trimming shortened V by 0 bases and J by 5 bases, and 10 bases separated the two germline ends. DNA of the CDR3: TGCGCCAGCAGCCAAGAGCTGCTCCGGACCGGGGAGCTGTTTTTT. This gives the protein CASSQELLRTGELFF.

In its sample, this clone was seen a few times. Here the CDR3 reads CASSSMGQQNTEAFF. The CDR3 nucleotides are TGTGCCAGCAGTTCTATGGGACAGCAGAACACTGAAGCTTTCTTT. V usage is TRBV2 and J usage is TRBJ1-1, with TRBD1 matching over 7 bases. Unmatched junction bases numbered 7, after V lost 5 bases and J lost 1 base. CDR3 length equals 15 residues. CDR1 and CDR2 (germline): SNHLY, FYNNEI.

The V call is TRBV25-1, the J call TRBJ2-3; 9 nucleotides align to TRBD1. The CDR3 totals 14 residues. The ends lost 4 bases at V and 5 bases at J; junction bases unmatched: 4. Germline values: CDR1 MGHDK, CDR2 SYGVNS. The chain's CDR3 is CASSGYRGRDTQYF. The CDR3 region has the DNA TGTGCCAGCAGTGGCTACAGGGGGCGAGATACGCAGTATTTT.